This T cell receptor beta chain was recovered during a study of blood T cell repertoires in COVID-19. Per germline, CDR1 LNHDA and CDR2 SQIVND (reference sequence). The CDR3 covers 14 residues. Trimming cost V 9 bases and J 5 bases, with 20 bases left between them. Assay: immunoSEQ multiplex PCR; the TCRdb copy retains only in-frame clones and omits some. Of 200,000 to 250,000 clones in the sample, about 83% were seen once. The material sequenced was PBMCs or T cells enriched from blood (not recorded which). This receptor was identified in a woman aged 45-59 years who had been exposed to COVID-19. The chain couples TRBV19 to TRBJ2-7; tentative D call: TRBD2 (5 bases). The CDR3 coding sequence is TGTGCCAGGCCCACGGGGAGTTCGGATCACGAGCAGTACTTC. This encodes CARPTGSSDHEQYF.